This T cell receptor beta chain emerged from a study of cytomegalovirus exposure and HLA in healthy donors. Study-wide findings and caveats: Rarity held for most TCR sequences, but there were some public TCRs that occurred in many donors. In a later analysis, fewer than 20,000 TCR beta sequences were associated with HLA alleles at 0.05 false discovery rate. Later analysis placed DRB1 highest and HLA-C lowest in TCR association rates, which differed by HLA locus.

This PCR relied on a set of 60 Vbeta primers and 13 Jbeta primers. Using immunoSEQ multiplex PCR, the repertoire was profiled, and TCRdb retains in-frame clones only, with some absent. The sample table includes around 190,000 clones. As regards this clone: Its antigen is unknown.

Sequencing was performed on PBMCs. The receptor's source is a young woman in good health and CMV-seropositive.

Here the CDR3 DNA reads TGTGCCAGCAGTATCTCGGGACAGGACTCTGGGGCCAACGTCCTGACTTTC. Amino acids: CASSISGQDSGANVLTF. The rearrangement links TRBV27 to TRBJ2-6, with 8 positions matching TRBD1. Germline V gene lookup returns CDR1 MNHEY and CDR2 SMNVEV (reference sequence). The CDR3 length is 17 residues. The trim removed 5 bases at V and 0 bases at J, leaving 6 bases unmatched.